This is a list of T cell receptor beta chains from one sample in a study of T cell responses to AZD1222 COVID-19 vaccine. The repertoire was sequenced with immunoSEQ multiplex PCR; TCRdb's copy has only in-frame clones and lacks some. The data show 130,000 or so clones, under 95% seen once. This sample comprised peripheral blood, obtained 28 days after the second dose of the MenACWY control vaccine. The origin of the receptors is an adult who received the MenACWY meningococcal vaccine as a control. Each CDR3 is given with its conserved first and last residue. D genes are given only for firm matches. Size is stated for part of the rows, as once, few or many counts, or as a class when the clone is expanded.

abundance,v_gene,d_gene,j_gene,CDR3nt,CDR3aa
.,TRBV5-1,TRBD1,TRBJ1-4,TGCGCCAGCAGCTTACAGGGGGCGATGACTAATGAAAAACTGTTTTTT,CASSLQGAMTNEKLFF
.,TRBV7-3,TRBD1,TRBJ2-6,TGTGCCAGCAGCTTGTACCCTTCCGGGACAGGGACTGGGGCCAACGTCCTGACTTTC,CASSLYPSGTGTGANVLTF
.,TRBV6-6,.,TRBJ1-2,TGTGCCATGTCACCTTCAGCTGGTGGAGGCTACACCTTC,CAMSPSAGGGYTF
.,TRBV29-1,TRBD1,TRBJ1-4,TGCAGCGCCCTACGTGGTCGGACAGGGGCCGAAAAACTGTTTTTT,CSALRGRTGAEKLFF
.,TRBV6-2/TRBV6-3,TRBD2,TRBJ2-5,TGTGCCAGCAGTCCCCAGGGACTAGCGGGAGTCGTGACCCAGTACTTC,CASSPQGLAGVVTQYF
.,TRBV3-1/TRBV3-2,.,TRBJ2-1,TGTGCCAGCAGCCAAGAGGGCGTGCTTGGGTGGGAGCAGTTCTTC,CASSQEGVLGWEQFF
once,TRBV5-8,.,TRBJ1-5,TGTGCCAGCAGCTTGAGGGGGGCGGGAGACAATCAGCCCCAGCATTTT,CASSLRGAGDNQPQHF
.,TRBV12-3/TRBV12-4,TRBD1,TRBJ2-1,TGTGCCAGCAGTCCGCGGACAGGGGGCGGGCAGTTCTTC,CASSPRTGGGQFF
once,TRBV10-1,.,TRBJ1-5,TGCGCCAGCAGTGAGGAGTTATGGGCATATAGCAATCAGCCCCAGCATTTT,CASSEELWAYSNQPQHF
.,TRBV28,.,TRBJ1-2,TGTGCCAGCAGCAACCCCGGCTACACCTTC,CASSNPGYTF
few,TRBV12-3/TRBV12-4,.,TRBJ2-1,TGTGCCAGCAGTTCTCAACTAGGTGATGTGCAGTTCTTC,CASSSQLGDVQFF
.,TRBV19,TRBD1,TRBJ2-7,TGTGCCACCAGACAGGGTGGTAACGAGCAGTACTTC,CATRQGGNEQYF
.,TRBV7-6,TRBD1,TRBJ2-1,TGTGCCAGCAGCTTAGGGCAGGGGGCTATCGGGGAGCAGTTCTTC,CASSLGQGAIGEQFF
.,TRBV7-9,TRBD1,TRBJ2-5,TGTGCCAGCAGCTTAGTGGACAGGGGAGATGAGACCCAGTACTTC,CASSLVDRGDETQYF
.,TRBV5-1,.,TRBJ2-2,TGCGCCAGCAGCTTGGTTGGGACGAACACCGGGGAGCTGTTTTTT,CASSLVGTNTGELFF
.,TRBV7-9,.,TRBJ1-6,TGTGCCAGCAGCTTAGGTCTGTCACCCCTCCACTTT,CASSLGLSPLHF
.,TRBV19,.,TRBJ2-2,TGTGCCAGTAGTATAAAGTCAGGCTATAACACCGGGGAGCTGTTTTTT,CASSIKSGYNTGELFF
.,TRBV5-1,TRBD2,TRBJ2-2,TGCGCCAGCAGCTTGCGCCCTAGCGGGATGAACACCGGGGAGCTGTTTTTT,CASSLRPSGMNTGELFF
.,TRBV29-1,.,TRBJ1-1,TGCAGCGTTGGGGAGGGAGGCAATGAAGCTTTCTTT,CSVGEGGNEAFF
.,TRBV6-4,TRBD2,TRBJ2-3,TGTGCCAGCAGACCTAGCGGGGGGGCCGCAACGCAGTATTTT,CASRPSGGAATQYF
.,TRBV15,.,TRBJ2-7,TGTGCCACCAGCAGAGAATCCAGAGGAGAATACGAGCAGTACTTC,CATSRESRGEYEQYF
.,TRBV3-1/TRBV3-2,.,TRBJ2-3,TGTGCCAGCAGCCCAGAGGGGGCTAGCGGACCCACAGATACGCAGTATTTT,CASSPEGASGPTDTQYF
.,TRBV5-1,TRBD1,TRBJ2-5,TGCGCCAGCAGCTTTGGGACAGGAGGGGAGACCCAGTACTTC,CASSFGTGGETQYF
once,TRBV5-6,TRBD2,TRBJ2-3,TGTGCCAGCATCCCCCCCGGGCGGGAGATTAACACAGATACGCAGTATTTT,CASIPPGREINTDTQYF
.,TRBV19,TRBD1,TRBJ1-2,TGTGCCAGTTCGGGACAGGTTATCTATGGCTACACCTTC,CASSGQVIYGYTF
.,TRBV19,.,TRBJ1-5,TGTGCCAGTAGTGCTCTCTCTGGTGCCCTTCAGCCCCAGCATTTT,CASSALSGALQPQHF
.,TRBV4-3,.,TRBJ1-4,TGCGCCAGCAGCCAGGGACAAGGGAATGAAAAACTGTTTTTT,CASSQGQGNEKLFF
.,TRBV7-2,.,TRBJ1-5,TGTGCCAGCAGCTTGGAGGACAGTAGCAATCAGCCCCAGCATTTT,CASSLEDSSNQPQHF
.,TRBV5-4,TRBD2,TRBJ2-1,TGTGCCAGCAGCTTGGGACTAGCGGGAGCCCTAGGAAATGAGCAGTTCTTC,CASSLGLAGALGNEQFF
once,TRBV7-3,TRBD2,TRBJ2-1,TGTGCCAGCAGCCCCAGACTAGCGGGAGCTTTAAATGAGCAGTTCTTC,CASSPRLAGALNEQFF
once,TRBV7-3,TRBD2,TRBJ2-1,TGTGCCAGCAGCCCTACTAGCGGGAGCTCCTACAATGAGCAGTTCTTC,CASSPTSGSSYNEQFF
.,TRBV4-1,.,TRBJ1-5,TGCGCCAGCAGCCAAGGTGGAATGGACTATAGCAATCAGCCCCAGCATTTT,CASSQGGMDYSNQPQHF
.,TRBV28,.,TRBJ1-5,TGTGCCAGCAGTCTCGGGGCGTGGAGACAGCCCCAGCATTTT,CASSLGAWRQPQHF
few,TRBV2,.,TRBJ1-4,TGTGCCAGCAGTGGGGCAGATAATGAAAAACTGTTTTTT,CASSGADNEKLFF
few,TRBV30,.,TRBJ1-2,TGTGCCTGGGACGGGAAAGCTAACTATGGCTACACCTTC,CAWDGKANYGYTF
once,TRBV19,TRBD2,TRBJ2-2,TGTGCCAGTACCCCCGACCCGGGACTAGCGGGAGAACAGGGAATAGGATCCGGGGAGCTGTTTTTT,CASTPDPGLAGEQGIGSGELFF
.,TRBV13,TRBD1,TRBJ1-3,TGTGCCAGCAGCCCGGGACAGGGTCGCATGACCTCTGGAAACACCATATATTTT,CASSPGQGRMTSGNTIYF
.,TRBV2,.,TRBJ2-5,TGTGCCAGCAGTGAGGGTCAAAAAGAGACCCAGTACTTC,CASSEGQKETQYF
.,TRBV7-9,.,TRBJ1-3,TGTGCCAGCAGCCCCCGCAGGGGAAACACCATATATTTT,CASSPRRGNTIYF
.,TRBV7-2,.,TRBJ1-2,TGTGCCAGCAGCTTAGCCGTCGTGGTGAAACCTAACTATGGCTACACCTTC,CASSLAVVVKPNYGYTF
.,TRBV9,.,TRBJ1-1,TGTGCCAGCAGCGTAGCAGCAGGGGCTGCCTCTGAAGCTTTCTTT,CASSVAAGAASEAFF
.,TRBV5-1,TRBD1,TRBJ1-2,TGCGCCAGCAGCCCGGGACAGGGGACATTCAACTATGGCTACACCTTC,CASSPGQGTFNYGYTF
.,TRBV5-1,.,TRBJ1-2,TGCGCCAGCAGCTTGGCCCCGGTGATGGGGGGCCTTGGCTACACCTTC,CASSLAPVMGGLGYTF
once,TRBV2,.,TRBJ1-2,TGTGCCAGCAGTGAATATGTGACAGGCATAGACGGCTACACCTTC,CASSEYVTGIDGYTF
.,TRBV7-8,.,TRBJ2-1,TGTGCCAGCAGCTCTTCAGGGTTAGGCTACAATGAGCAGTTCTTC,CASSSSGLGYNEQFF
.,TRBV27,.,TRBJ2-2,TGTGCCAGCACCCACGGGGCCGGGGAGCTGTTTTTT,CASTHGAGELFF
.,TRBV20-1,.,TRBJ1-5,TGCAGTGCTAGTATGGGATTTAGCAATCAGCCCCAGCATTTT,CSASMGFSNQPQHF
few,TRBV14,.,TRBJ2-3,TGTGCCAGCAGCCAGATGTCTTATAACACAGATACGCAGTATTTT,CASSQMSYNTDTQYF
.,TRBV28,.,TRBJ1-1,TGTGCCAGCAGTCAAACCCGGGCAGCTTATAACACTGAAGCTTTCTTT,CASSQTRAAYNTEAFF
few,TRBV7-2,.,TRBJ1-6,TGTGCCAGCAGCTTAGCGGGCAGCGAGCAGGGTCCCCTCCACTTT,CASSLAGSEQGPLHF
.,TRBV7-2,TRBD1,TRBJ1-1,TGTGCCAGCAGCCTGGGACAGGGGTTAACTGAAGCTTTCTTT,CASSLGQGLTEAFF
.,TRBV18,TRBD1,TRBJ2-7,TGTGCCAGCTCACCGGGACAGGGAAATGGGGAGCAGTACTTC,CASSPGQGNGEQYF
.,TRBV24-1,.,TRBJ1-3,TGTGCCACCAGTGATTTAGGTGGAAACACCATATATTTT,CATSDLGGNTIYF
.,TRBV6-5,.,TRBJ2-5,TGTGCCAGCAGTTATGGTGGGAGTCTACGAGAGACCCAGTACTTC,CASSYGGSLRETQYF